This entry lists 8 T cell receptor beta chains sequenced from one sample in a study of monozygotic twins with inflammatory bowel disease. TCRdb reanalyzed the 5' RACE reads and collapses them to one entry per CDR3 protein, without DNA. The repertoire shows a few hundred thousand distinct CDR3 sequences; the top ten hold 2.5% to 3%. Material for sequencing was blood. The receptors were sampled from a human donor with ulcerative colitis or Crohn's disease, or a healthy co-twin of an affected twin (not recorded which).

The CDR3 here is CASSFGTDLYEQYF. The J gene is TRBJ2-7, the V gene TRBV6-2 or TRBV6-3; the TRBD1 assignment by TCRdb is unverifiable without DNA. The germline gives CDR1 MNHEY, CDR2 SVGEGT. The CDR3 has 14 residues.

This chain joins TRBV20-1 and TRBJ2-3; the TCRdb D gene call, TRBD1, has no DNA to confirm it. Germline V gene lookup returns CDR1 DFQATT and CDR2 SNEGSKA (reference sequence). The CDR3 length is 15 residues. CDR3 residues: CSARRGTSSTDTQYF.

The chain couples TRBV19 to TRBJ2-1; TCRdb reports TRBD1, a call that lacks DNA to check it against. This CDR3 is built from 16 residues. CDR1 and CDR2 (germline): LNHDA, SQIVND (reference sequence). This CDR3 reads CASSPRDRGMYNEQFF.

The J gene is TRBJ2-2, the V gene TRBV29-1; TCRdb outputs TRBD1, but without DNA this stays unchecked. CDR1 is SQVTM and CDR2 is ANQGSEA in the germline V gene. The CDR3 consists of 13 residues. CDR3 residues: CSAGNFIAGELFF.

The rearrangement uses TRBV20-1 and TRBJ2-4; there is no DNA to check the TCRdb D call of TRBD1. CDR3 size: 17 residues. Germline V gene data show CDR1 as DFQATT and CDR2 as SNEGSKA (reference sequence). The CDR3: CSARDLTDPRGRNIQYF.

The V gene is TRBV7-7, the J gene TRBJ2-2. The CDR3 sequence is 18 residues long. Germline loops: CDR1 SSHAT, CDR2 FNYEAQ (reference sequence). The CDR3 protein is CASSKTPSIGENTGELFF. The whole variable domain, remainder taken from reference TRBV7-7 and TRBJ2-2, is GAGVSQSPRYKVTKRGQDVTLRCDPISSHATLYWYQQALGQGPEFLTYFNYEAQPDKSGLPSDRFSAERPEGSISTLTIQRTEQRDSAMYRCASSKTPSIGENTGELFFGEGSRLTVL.

The chain combines TRBV7-9 with TRBJ2-5; TCRdb selects TRBD2, and the lack of DNA leaves this call unchecked. Germline V gives CDR1 SEHNR, CDR2 FQNEAQ (reference sequence). The CDR3 is 16 residues long. CDR3 loop: CASSVRIWEPAETQYF.

V is TRBV24-1 and J is TRBJ2-2; TCRdb's assignment of TRBD1 cannot be checked, as there is no DNA. The CDR3 sequence is 17 residues long. Germline V gives CDR1 KGHDR, CDR2 SFDVKD. This chain's CDR3 is CATSGSPRTGETGELFF.